One sample yielded the 20 T cell receptor beta chains listed below, sequenced in a study of blood T cell repertoires in COVID-19 (dated by TCRdb to about 2020). The library was obtained by the immunoSEQ multiplex PCR assay. Drawn from immuneACCESS, this table holds only the in-frame rearrangements with V and J called that TCRdb kept. Clones are partly lost; checked studies trace under half to an unresolved V gene and leave the rest unexplained. The sample contains some 240,000 clones, less than 90% of them found a single time. Of the sample, approximately 1.4% is held by the ten largest clones. Sequenced material: peripheral blood. These receptors all stem from a middle-aged woman who had recovered from COVID-19.

V gene TRBV28 combines with J gene TRBJ2-7; possible D gene TRBD2, 5 bases. CDR1 MDHEN and CDR2 SYDVKM come from the germline V gene. Between the trimmed V and J ends, which lost 5 bases and 8 bases, there was a span of 13 bases. The CDR3 covers 12 residues. The DNA for the CDR3 is TGTGCCAGCAGTGCGGACTTCGGCAAGCAGTACTTC. This translates into CASSADFGKQYF.

This chain joins TRBV5-4 and TRBJ1-1; possible D gene TRBD1, 5 bases. This CDR3 has 14 amino acids. Germline CDR1 and CDR2: SGHNT and YYREEE (reference sequence). With 4 bases removed from V and 5 bases from J, the gap between germline ends came to 15 bases. CDR3 sequence reads: CASSPPWGETEAFF. Written as DNA, the CDR3 is TGTGCCAGCAGCCCACCCTGGGGGGAGACTGAAGCTTTCTTT.

CDR3 nucleotide sequence: TGTGCCAGCAGTGAAGGCTCAGAAGTTGGCTACACCTTC. Translating it yields CASSEGSEVGYTF. The chain combines TRBV2 with TRBJ1-2, with D unresolved. The CDR3 is made up of 13 amino acids. Per germline, CDR1 SNHLY and CDR2 FYNNEI. V dropped 1 base and J dropped 7 bases, with 10 bases sitting between them.

This clone was seen a handful of times. This chain links TRBV9 with TRBJ2-3; maybe TRBD1 (6 bases). CDR1 SGDLS and CDR2 YYNGEE come from the germline V gene. V was trimmed by 0 bases and J by 1 base, leaving 9 bases between them. This CDR3 has 15 residues. The CDR3 DNA follows: TGTGCCAGCAGCGTAGAGCAGGGGCGCACAGATACGCAGTATTTT. Translated, it gives CASSVEQGRTDTQYF. The entire variable domain, with the rest obtained from reference TRBV9 and TRBJ2-3, is as follows: DSGVTQTPKHLITATGQRVTLRCSPRSGDLSVYWYQQSLDQGLQFLIQYYNGEERAKGNILERFSAQQFPDLHSELNLSSLELGDSALYFCASSVEQGRTDTQYFGPGTRLTVL.

This chain uses TRBV6-1 with TRBJ2-7; no firm D call. V lost 2 bases and J lost 2, with 7 bases in between. The CDR3 spans 13 residues. CDR1 is MNHNS and CDR2 is SASEGT in the germline V gene. The CDR3 nucleotides read TGTGCCAGCAGTGAATCGTTCGCCTACGAGCAGTACTTC. This gives the protein CASSESFAYEQYF.

CDR3 sequence (DNA): TGTGCCAGTAGTACGACCGCTACCCCATGGACAGGGAAGGGGAAGACCCAGTACTTC. This gives the protein CASSTTATPWTGKGKTQYF. The J gene is TRBJ2-5, the V gene TRBV19, with 8 bases matching TRBD1. This CDR3 has 19 residues. The junction had 22 bases not matched to a gene; V was cut back by 4 bases and J by 6 bases. From germline, CDR1 is LNHDA and CDR2 SQIVND (reference sequence).

This chain joins TRBV9 and TRBJ2-6; D possibly corresponds to TRBD1 (5 bases). CDR3 length: 15 amino acids. Germline CDR1 and CDR2: SGDLS and YYNGEE. V lost 2 bases and J lost 4, with 10 bases in between. The CDR3 DNA sequence: TGTGCCAGCAGCGTTCTAGGGGCCGGGGCCAACGTCCTGACTTTC. It codes for CASSVLGAGANVLTF. The whole variable domain, filled in from reference TRBV9 and TRBJ2-6, reads DSGVTQTPKHLITATGQRVTLRCSPRSGDLSVYWYQQSLDQGLQFLIQYYNGEERAKGNILERFSAQQFPDLHSELNLSSLELGDSALYFCASSVLGAGANVLTFGAGSRLTVL.

V and J are TRBV2 and TRBJ1-2, with D tentatively TRBD1 (6 bases). Trimming cost V 6 bases and J 6 bases, with 11 bases left between them. Germline V lookup: CDR1 SNHLY, CDR2 FYNNEI. The length of the CDR3 is 12 residues. The chain's CDR3 is CASSLGQNGYTF. In nucleotides, the CDR3 is TGTGCCAGCAGCCTCGGACAGAATGGCTACACCTTC.

The chain uses TRBV27 and TRBJ2-3, with TRBD2 matching 8 bases. The CDR3 consists of 18 residues. Per the germline V gene, CDR1 is MNHEY and CDR2 is SMNVEV (reference sequence). The trim removed 2 bases at V and 2 bases at J, leaving 12 bases unmatched. CDR3: CASSLGLAGLNVTDTQYF. The CDR3 DNA reads TGTGCCAGCAGTTTAGGGCTAGCGGGCCTCAATGTCACAGATACGCAGTATTTT.

The chain joins TRBV2 to TRBJ1-5; D might be TRBD1 (6 bases). The length of the CDR3 is 12 residues. The V gene lost 2 bases and the J gene lost 11 bases, with 10 bases spanning the gap. Germline assignment: CDR1 SNHLY and CDR2 FYNNEI. CDR3 sequence reads: CASSEIAGAQHF. CDR3 in DNA: TGTGCCAGCAGTGAAATAGCAGGGGCCCAGCATTTT. Full variable domain (outside the CDR3, taken from reference TRBV2 and TRBJ1-5): EPEVTQTPSHQVTQMGQEVILRCVPISNHLYFYWYRQILGQKVEFLVSFYNNEISEKSEIFDDQFSVERPDGSNFTLKIRSTKLEDSAMYFCASSEIAGAQHFGDGTRLSIL.

This clone was recorded only once. The V gene is TRBV18, the J gene TRBJ2-5, with 7 bases aligning to TRBD1. Germline loops: CDR1 KGHSH, CDR2 LQKENI. This CDR3 is 13 amino acids long. Trimming removed 4 bases from V and 5 bases from J; junction bases left unmatched: 4. This CDR3 reads CASSRDSRETQYF. As DNA, the CDR3 is TGTGCCAGCTCACGGGACAGTAGGGAGACCCAGTACTTC.

The chain links TRBV19 to TRBJ1-1; D gene uncertain. The CDR3 is made up of 14 amino acids. Germline-derived CDR1 and CDR2 are LNHDA and SQIVND (reference sequence). Trimming removed 1 base at V and 4 bases at J, with 10 bases between. The CDR3 DNA follows: TGTGCCAGTAGTATAGGTGGCGGAGTCACTGAAGCTTTCTTT. This translates into CASSIGGGVTEAFF.

The CDR3 protein is CASSELLIQGGQPQHF. The CDR3 DNA sequence: TGTGCCAGCAGTGAACTATTGATACAGGGCGGACAGCCCCAGCATTTT. The chain is built from TRBV6-1 and TRBJ1-5; a weak D match, TRBD1 (6 bases). Trimming removed 2 bases at V and 7 bases at J, with 18 bases between. In germline, CDR1 is MNHNS, CDR2 SASEGT. The CDR3 has 16 amino acids.

This clone was counted a single time. J is TRBJ1-4 and V is TRBV3-1 (or the pseudogene TRBV3-2); 9 nucleotides match TRBD1. The CDR3 contains 17 residues. The V gene's germline CDR1 is LGHDT and CDR2 YNNKEL (reference sequence). The V gene end was trimmed by 2 bases and the J gene end by 5 bases; junction bases not matched to a gene: 9. The CDR3 loop is CASSQSPLTGGNEKLFF. In nucleotides, the CDR3 is TGTGCCAGCAGCCAAAGCCCCCTAACAGGGGGCAATGAAAAACTGTTTTTT.

V is TRBV12-3 or TRBV12-4 and J is TRBJ2-5; the D is unclear. This CDR3 spans 13 amino acids. Trimming cost V 2 bases and J 5 bases, with 9 bases left between them. DNA for the CDR3: TGTGCCAGCAGTTTAAACCCAGCGGAGACCCAGTACTTC. Protein product: CASSLNPAETQYF.

This clone was observed a few times. In DNA form, the CDR3 reads TGTGCCAGCAGTGAGTCAGGGGACGCGTTTGGGTCACCCCTCCACTTT. Its translation: CASSESGDAFGSPLHF. The V call is TRBV2, the J call TRBJ1-6; a possible D gene is TRBD1 (6 bases). CDR1 SNHLY and CDR2 FYNNEI come from the germline V gene. V was clipped by 3 bases and J by 10 bases, with 19 bases between them. The CDR3 has 16 amino acids.

The chain employs TRBV7-8 and TRBJ1-1, with D possibly being TRBD1 (6 bases). Germline V gene data show CDR1 as SGHVS and CDR2 as FQNEAQ. The CDR3 is 17 residues long. The V and J ends lost 6 bases and 8 bases respectively, with 28 bases between them. The CDR3 sequence: CASSLSQGSTVIREAFF. The CDR3 nucleotides are TGTGCCAGCAGTCTTTCACAGGGAAGCACTGTTATAAGGGAAGCTTTCTTT. Using reference TRBV7-8 and TRBJ1-1 for the parts outside the CDR3, the full variable domain is GAGVSQSPRYKVAKRGQDVALRCDPISGHVSLFWYQQALGQGPEFLTYFQNEAQLDKSGLPSDRFFAERPEGSVSTLKIQRTQQEDSAVYLCASSLSQGSTVIREAFFGQGTRLTVV.

The chain employs TRBV11-2 and TRBJ1-2; 8 bases agree with TRBD1. J was trimmed by 8 bases and V by 5 bases; bases with no gene match: 4. Per the germline V gene, CDR1 is SGHAT and CDR2 is FQNNGV. This CDR3 contains 12 residues. The CDR3, as DNA: TGTGCCAGCAGCGGACAGGGACAAGGCTACACCTTC. The encoded protein is CASSGQGQGYTF.

This clone was found a few times. This chain joins TRBV5-4 and TRBJ2-7; TRBD2 might be the D (5 bases). The CDR3 contains 12 residues. Per the germline V gene, CDR1 is SGHNT and CDR2 is YYREEE (reference sequence). Trimming left V 0 bases short and J 7 bases short, with 8 bases between. CDR3: CASSLDGSEQYF. In DNA, the CDR3 is TGTGCCAGCAGCTTGGATGGGAGTGAGCAGTACTTC.

The chain recombines TRBV6-5 with TRBJ2-3; perhaps TRBD1 as D (6 bases). Germline CDR1 is MNHEY and CDR2 is SVGAGI. CDR3 length: 12 amino acids. Trimming pared 8 bases from V and 5 bases from J, leaving 11 bases between. The CDR3 DNA follows: TGTGCCAGCTGCGTCAGGGGAGATACGCAGTATTTT. It specifies CASCVRGDTQYF.